The 27 T cell receptor beta chains reported below all come from one sample, sequenced in a study of resident and recirculating memory T cells in vitiligo. Clones were sequenced by immunoSEQ multiplex PCR, and TCRdb holds only the in-frame ones, with some missing. This sample carries around 78,000 clones, 92% of them seen once, and the ten largest clones take approximately 5.4%. The sequenced sample consisted of blood. These receptors were obtained from a male donor with vitiligo.

The chain couples TRBV5-1 to TRBJ1-2, with D unclear. V lost 4 bases and J 3 bases, leaving 10 bases between the germline ends. The CDR3 extends over 13 amino acids. Germline lookup yields CDR1 SGHRS and CDR2 YFSETQ. DNA for the CDR3: TGCGCCAGCAGCCCGGGAAGCGACTATGGCTACACCTTC. Encoded protein: CASSPGSDYGYTF.

V is TRBV10-3 and J is TRBJ1-2; a possible D gene is TRBD1 (5 bases). Trimming removed 0 bases from V and 6 bases from J, with 17 bases in between. CDR1 ENHRY and CDR2 SYGVKD come from the germline V gene. The CDR3 covers 16 residues. The CDR3 sequence: CAISESLGRDYDGYTF. The CDR3 DNA sequence: TGTGCCATCAGTGAGTCGTTAGGTAGGGACTACGATGGCTACACCTTC.

The chain carries TRBV9 and TRBJ1-1; D unresolved. The CDR3 covers 14 residues. Germline CDR1 SGDLS, CDR2 YYNGEE. V dropped 4 bases and J dropped 1 base, with 11 bases sitting between them. CDR3 protein: CASSPRPGNTEAFF. The CDR3 region has the DNA TGTGCCAGCAGCCCAAGGCCGGGGAACACTGAAGCTTTCTTT.

The chain combines TRBV30 with TRBJ1-4; D possibly corresponds to TRBD1 (5 bases). The CDR3 consists of 15 residues. Germline CDR1 is GTSNPN and CDR2 is SVGIG (reference sequence). The ends were cut back, 3 bases at V and 5 bases at J, with 16 bases in the middle. The CDR3 region is CAWSGTFGRNEKLFF. The CDR3 nucleotides read TGTGCCTGGAGCGGGACTTTTGGGCGGAATGAAAAACTGTTTTTT. Variable domain in full (rest from reference TRBV30 and TRBJ1-4): SQTIHQWPATLVQPVGSPLSLECTVEGTSNPNLYWYRQAAGRGLQLLFYSVGIGQISSEVPQNLSASRPQDRQFILSSKKLLLSDSGFYLCAWSGTFGRNEKLFFGSGTQLSVL.

The rearrangement joins TRBV29-1 to TRBJ1-1, with 11 bases aligning to TRBD1. Germline assignment: CDR1 SQVTM and CDR2 ANQGSEA. This CDR3 has 13 residues. Trimming at V came to 4 bases and at J to 8 bases, leaving 6 bases not matched to a gene. CDR3: CSVAGGTGGEAFF. For the CDR3, the DNA is TGCAGCGTTGCAGGGGGGACAGGGGGAGAAGCTTTCTTT.

This rearrangement joins TRBV27 to TRBJ2-3, with 8 nucleotides matching TRBD2. CDR3 size: 16 residues. CDR1 MNHEY and CDR2 SMNVEV come from the germline V gene (reference sequence). Germline trimming cut 2 bases from V and 2 bases from J; bases unmatched to any gene: 6. The CDR3 loop is CASSLVGLASTDTQYF. The CDR3 bases are TGTGCCAGCAGTTTAGTAGGACTAGCATCCACAGATACGCAGTATTTT.

This clone has only one observation. This chain connects TRBV11-2 to TRBJ2-7, with D unclear. Looked up from germline, CDR1 is SGHAT and CDR2 is FQNNGV. V gave up 4 bases and J gave up 2 bases, with 3 bases separating them. This CDR3 has 11 residues. For the CDR3, the DNA is TGTGCCAGCAGCTCCACCTACGAGCAGTACTTC. This codes for CASSSTYEQYF.

V usage is TRBV2 and J usage is TRBJ2-7; weak D call: TRBD2 (5 bases). Trimming pared 8 bases from V and 4 bases from J, leaving 21 bases between. This CDR3 comprises 15 residues. Germline-derived CDR1 and CDR2 are SNHLY and FYNNEI. The chain's CDR3 is CASSDAHSSKYEQYF. The CDR3 nucleotides are TGTGCCAGCTCGGATGCTCACTCTAGCAAGTACGAGCAGTACTTC.

The rearrangement joins TRBV7-8 to TRBJ2-1, with D possibly TRBD2 on 5 matching bases. In germline, CDR1 is SGHVS, CDR2 FQNEAQ. This CDR3 comprises 17 residues. V lost 4 bases, J lost 1 base, and 17 bases lay in between. The CDR3 sequence is CASSSPFGGPSYNEQFF. The CDR3 region has the DNA TGTGCCAGCAGCTCCCCATTTGGAGGCCCTTCCTACAATGAGCAGTTCTTC. Full variable domain (rest looked up from reference TRBV7-8 and TRBJ2-1): GAGVSQSPRYKVAKRGQDVALRCDPISGHVSLFWYQQALGQGPEFLTYFQNEAQLDKSGLPSDRFFAERPEGSVSTLKIQRTQQEDSAVYLCASSSPFGGPSYNEQFFGPGTRLTVL.

The CDR3: CASSQLGTGQTDTQYF. The CDR3 region has the DNA TGCGCCAGCAGCCAGTTGGGGACTGGGCAAACAGATACGCAGTATTTT. V gene TRBV4-1 combines with J gene TRBJ2-3, with a possible D match to TRBD2 (6 bases). V lost 3 bases to trimming and J lost 3 bases, with 16 bases between them. The CDR3 totals 16 residues. Germline assignment: CDR1 MGHRA and CDR2 YSYEKL.

This rearrangement joins TRBV18 to TRBJ2-7; 8 nucleotides match TRBD2. This CDR3 is 16 amino acids long. Germline V lookup: CDR1 KGHSH, CDR2 LQKENI. Trimming at V came to 1 base and at J to 6 bases, leaving 11 bases not matched to a gene. CDR3 sequence reads: CASSPRSSGRRGEQYF. Here the CDR3 DNA reads TGTGCCAGCTCACCACGGTCTAGCGGGCGGCGGGGCGAGCAGTACTTC.

This clone was seen a single time. The sample holds other DNA sequences that translate to the same CDR3. The rearrangement uses TRBV28 and TRBJ1-2, with 8 bases identical to TRBD1. The CDR3 has 13 residues. V shed 5 bases and J 4 bases; nucleotides not matched to a gene: 3. Germline V gene data show CDR1 as MDHEN and CDR2 as SYDVKM. The CDR3: CASSLGQGYGYTF. The CDR3 DNA is TGTGCCAGCAGTCTAGGACAGGGCTATGGCTACACCTTC.

V is TRBV19 and J is TRBJ2-1; tentatively, D is TRBD1 (5 bases). The CDR3 has 15 amino acids. V was shortened by 3 bases and J by 6 bases, with 15 bases between the two germline ends. Germline loops: CDR1 LNHDA, CDR2 SQIVND (reference sequence). CDR3 in amino acids: CASSIDLIGVNEQFF. In DNA form, the CDR3 reads TGTGCCAGTAGTATCGACCTTATAGGGGTCAATGAGCAGTTCTTC.

The gene calls are TRBV28 and TRBJ2-7; D perhaps matches TRBD1 (5 bases). Germline CDR1 is MDHEN and CDR2 is SYDVKM. V was clipped by 2 bases and J by 0 bases, with 20 bases between them. The CDR3 has 18 amino acids. The CDR3 reads CASSLESRAGSSSYEQYF. In DNA, the CDR3 is TGTGCCAGCAGTTTAGAATCCCGGGCAGGGTCTAGCTCCTACGAGCAGTACTTC.

V gene TRBV14 combines with J gene TRBJ2-3; D ambiguous. The V gene's germline CDR1 is SGHDN and CDR2 FVKESK. The V end lost 4 bases, the J end lost 5 bases, and 13 bases lay between the germline ends. This CDR3 comprises 14 residues. The chain's CDR3 is CASSLAGPGDTQYF. For the CDR3, the DNA is TGTGCCAGCAGCCTCGCCGGCCCGGGAGATACGCAGTATTTT. Combining the CDR3 with reference TRBV14 and TRBJ2-3 gives the whole variable domain EAGVTQFPSHSVIEKGQTVTLRCDPISGHDNLYWYRRVMGKEIKFLLHFVKESKQDESGMPNNRFLAERTGGTYSTLKVQPAELEDSGVYFCASSLAGPGDTQYFGPGTRLTVL.

The chain joins TRBV25-1 to TRBJ1-1; TRBD1 is a possible D gene (5 bases). V was pared by 4 bases and J by 3 bases, with 12 bases between. The germline V gene encodes CDR1 MGHDK and CDR2 SYGVNS. The CDR3 spans 14 residues. CDR3 sequence reads: CASSGAVGHTEAFF. CDR3 coding DNA: TGTGCCAGCAGTGGAGCCGTGGGGCACACTGAAGCTTTCTTT.

V gene TRBV5-6 combines with J gene TRBJ2-5; D might be TRBD2 (5 bases). V was pared by 1 base and J by 6 bases, with 10 bases between. CDR3 size: 13 residues. Germline CDR1 reads SGHDT; CDR2 reads YYEEEE. In nucleotides, the CDR3 is TGTGCCAGCAGCTTGTTAGCGTCAAAGACCCAGTACTTC. The encoded protein is CASSLLASKTQYF.

The chain couples TRBV30 to TRBJ2-3; D is undetermined. The V end lost 3 bases, the J end lost 2 bases, and 9 bases lay between the germline ends. Per germline, CDR1 GTSNPN and CDR2 SVGIG (reference sequence). The CDR3 length is 13 residues. This CDR3 reads CAWSAGITDTQYF. CDR3 nucleotides: TGTGCCTGGAGCGCAGGAATCACAGATACGCAGTATTTT.

This sequence joins TRBV7-4 and TRBJ1-5; 7 bases map to TRBD1. Germline CDR1 reads SGHVT; CDR2 reads SQSDAQ. CDR3 length: 16 amino acids. V lost 3 bases and J lost 3; bases outside the gene matches: 8. The CDR3 DNA reads as TGTGCCAGCAGCTTCCCCGGGACAGCAAACAATCAGCCCCAGCATTTT. Translating it yields CASSFPGTANNQPQHF.

This chain joins TRBV5-4 and TRBJ2-3; the match to TRBD2 covers 9 bases. Germline CDR1 SGHNT, CDR2 YYREEE (reference sequence). V shed 9 bases, J shed 2 bases, and the junction held 16 bases outside the gene matches. The CDR3 covers 17 residues. The CDR3 protein is CATQGISGRSNTDTQYF. CDR3 in DNA: TGTGCCACCCAAGGAATAAGCGGGAGGTCCAACACAGATACGCAGTATTTT.

The table lists this clone with a count of one. The CDR3 is CASSSEGFNEQFF. Written as DNA, the CDR3 is TGTGCCAGCAGTTCCGAGGGCTTCAATGAGCAGTTCTTC. V and J are TRBV2 and TRBJ2-1, with D possibly being TRBD2 (5 bases). The V gene lost 5 bases and the J gene lost 6 bases, with 11 bases spanning the gap. Germline CDR1 is SNHLY and CDR2 is FYNNEI. The CDR3 length is 13 residues.

The chain joins TRBV9 to TRBJ2-7, with D possibly matching TRBD1 (6 bases). Deletions cut 0 bases from V and 4 bases from J, with 11 bases between. CDR3 length: 14 residues. CDR1 is SGDLS, CDR2 YYNGEE, per germline. CDR3 loop: CASSVAQGGYEQYF. The DNA of the CDR3 is TGTGCCAGCAGCGTAGCACAGGGTGGGTACGAGCAGTACTTC.

The chain carries TRBV6-5 and TRBJ2-7, with 12 bases that match TRBD2. This CDR3 region has 15 residues. Germline values: CDR1 MNHEY, CDR2 SVGAGI. V trimming: 4 bases; J trimming: 2 bases; junction bases outside the gene matches: 3. Written as DNA, the CDR3 is TGTGCCAGCAGTTTCGGACTAGCGGGAACCTACGAGCAGTACTTC. As protein: CASSFGLAGTYEQYF.

This chain links TRBV5-6 with TRBJ2-7, with D perhaps matching TRBD1 (5 bases). Deletions cut 4 bases from V and 0 bases from J, with 17 bases between. Germline-derived CDR1 and CDR2 are SGHDT and YYEEEE. CDR3 length: 16 amino acids. The CDR3 coding sequence is TGTGCCAGCAGCCCAAGACAGACTGATTACTCCTACGAGCAGTACTTC. Translated, it gives CASSPRQTDYSYEQYF.

The genes are TRBV5-1 and TRBJ2-3; maybe TRBD1 (6 bases). V shed 0 bases and J shed 4 bases, with 9 bases lying between them. The germline V gene encodes CDR1 SGHRS and CDR2 YFSETQ. The CDR3 consists of 14 residues. CDR3 in DNA: TGCGCCAGCAGCTTGGCCCCAGGGGCAGATACGCAGTATTTT. Translation: CASSLAPGADTQYF.

The gene calls are TRBV29-1 and TRBJ2-1, with 10 bases fitting TRBD1. V was clipped by 4 bases and J by 3 bases; unmatched bases: 6. The CDR3 has 15 residues. The germline V gene has CDR1 SQVTM and CDR2 ANQGSEA. The CDR3 DNA is TGCAGCGTTGCCCGGACAGGGGGGGGCTACAATGAGCAGTTCTTC. Its protein is CSVARTGGGYNEQFF.

The V call is TRBV5-6, the J call TRBJ2-5; a weak D match, TRBD2 (6 bases). The length of the CDR3 is 14 residues. Trimming removed 4 bases from V and 0 bases from J, with 10 bases in between. Germline CDR1 reads SGHDT; CDR2 reads YYEEEE. In nucleotides, the CDR3 is TGTGCCAGCAGCGCGGGACGGTACCAAGAGACCCAGTACTTC. Its protein is CASSAGRYQETQYF.